This T cell receptor (beta chain) was identified in a study of beta chain features in type 1 diabetes. Broader study findings: Shortening of TCRB CDR3s, moderate but significant, appeared in all four CD4+ subsets of Type 1 diabetes patients. The naive, central memory and Treg TCRB repertoires looked more alike in patients than they did in healthy donors.

There was one heparinised blood draw per donor, averaging around 100 mL. Sorting of CD4+ naive, central memory, regulatory and stem cell-like memory cells was performed via CD45RO/CCR7/CD25/CD127/CD95/CD27. Sequencing targeted expressed TCRB transcripts, as all isolated RNA had been reverse transcribed. Sequencing was performed with immunoSEQ multiplex PCR; in TCRdb, only in-frame clones are kept and a portion is missing. The sample lists hundreds of thousands of clones, 12% to 15% occurring once. The V gene lost 1 base and the J gene lost 2 bases, with 10 bases spanning the gap. CDR3 length: 15 residues. Germline-derived CDR1 and CDR2 are SGHTA and FQGNSA. As regards this clone: What it recognizes is unknown.

The origin of this receptor is a man aged 25 to 45 in good health. The sequenced material came from central memory CD4+ T cells from blood. This chain connects TRBV7-2 to TRBJ2-3; a possible D gene is TRBD2 (5 bases). CDR3 sequence (DNA): TGTGCCAGCAGCTTAGACGGGGTTGACACAGATACGCAGTATTTT. It encodes CASSLDGVDTDTQYF.